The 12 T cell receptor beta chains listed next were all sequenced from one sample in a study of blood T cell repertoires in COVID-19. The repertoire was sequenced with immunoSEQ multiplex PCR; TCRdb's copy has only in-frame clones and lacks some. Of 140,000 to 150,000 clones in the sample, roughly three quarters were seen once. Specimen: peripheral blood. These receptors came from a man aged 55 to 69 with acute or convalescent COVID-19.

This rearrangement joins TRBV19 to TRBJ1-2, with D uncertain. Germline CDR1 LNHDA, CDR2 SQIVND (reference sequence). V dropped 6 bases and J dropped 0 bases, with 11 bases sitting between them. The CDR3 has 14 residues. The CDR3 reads CASSTVLTNYGYTF. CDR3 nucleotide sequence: TGTGCCAGTAGCACCGTCCTAACTAACTATGGCTACACCTTC.

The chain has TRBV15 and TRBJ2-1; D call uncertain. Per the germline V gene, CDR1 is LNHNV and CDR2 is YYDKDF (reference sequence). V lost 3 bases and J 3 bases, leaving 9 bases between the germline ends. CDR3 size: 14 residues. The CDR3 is CATSRALNYNEQFF. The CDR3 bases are TGTGCCACCAGCAGGGCCTTGAACTACAATGAGCAGTTCTTC. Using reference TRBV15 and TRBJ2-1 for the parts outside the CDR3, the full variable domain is DAMVIQNPRYQVTQFGKPVTLSCSQTLNHNVMYWYQQKSSQAPKLLFHYYDKDFNNEADTPDNFQSRRPNTSFCFLDIRSPGLGDTAMYLCATSRALNYNEQFFGPGTRLTVL.

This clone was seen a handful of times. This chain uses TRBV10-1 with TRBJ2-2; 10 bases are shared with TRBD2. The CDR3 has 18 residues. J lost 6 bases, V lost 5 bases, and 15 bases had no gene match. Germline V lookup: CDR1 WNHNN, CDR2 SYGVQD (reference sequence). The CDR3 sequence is CASSPRTGTSEGAGELFF. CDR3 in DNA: TGCGCCAGCAGTCCTCGGACAGGGACTAGCGAGGGAGCCGGGGAGCTGTTTTTT.

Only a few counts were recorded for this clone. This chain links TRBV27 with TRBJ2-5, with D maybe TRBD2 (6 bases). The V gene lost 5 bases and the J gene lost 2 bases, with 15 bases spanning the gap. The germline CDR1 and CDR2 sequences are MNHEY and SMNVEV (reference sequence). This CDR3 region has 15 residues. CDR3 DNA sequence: TGTGCCAGCAGTCCGAATCGGGAGCCTCAAGAGACCCAGTACTTC. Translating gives CASSPNREPQETQYF.

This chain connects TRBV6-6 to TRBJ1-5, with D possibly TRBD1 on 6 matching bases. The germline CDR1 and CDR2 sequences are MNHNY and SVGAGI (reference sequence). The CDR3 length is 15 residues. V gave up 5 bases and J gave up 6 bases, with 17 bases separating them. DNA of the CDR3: TGTGCCAGCAGTCCCAGGAGGGGGGGCGGTCAGCCCCAGCATTTT. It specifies CASSPRRGGGQPQHF.

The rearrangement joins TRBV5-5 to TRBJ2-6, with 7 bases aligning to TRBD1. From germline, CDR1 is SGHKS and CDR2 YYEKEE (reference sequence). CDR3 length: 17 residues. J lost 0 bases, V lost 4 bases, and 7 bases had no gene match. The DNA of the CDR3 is TGTGCCAGCAGCACGACAGGGCTACTCTCTGGGGCCAACGTCCTGACTTTC. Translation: CASSTTGLLSGANVLTF.

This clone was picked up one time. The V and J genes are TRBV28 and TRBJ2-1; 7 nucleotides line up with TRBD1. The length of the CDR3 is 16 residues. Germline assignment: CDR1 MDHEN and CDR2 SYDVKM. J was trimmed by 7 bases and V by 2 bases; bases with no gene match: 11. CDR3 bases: TGTGCCAGCAGTTTAACGCCGGCGACAGGGTCTAATGAGCAGTTCTTC. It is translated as CASSLTPATGSNEQFF.

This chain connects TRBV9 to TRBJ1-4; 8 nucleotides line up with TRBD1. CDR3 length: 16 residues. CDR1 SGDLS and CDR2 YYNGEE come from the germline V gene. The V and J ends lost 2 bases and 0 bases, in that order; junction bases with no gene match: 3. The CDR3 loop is CASSVGTGATNEKLFF. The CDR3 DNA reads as TGTGCCAGCAGCGTCGGGACAGGTGCAACTAATGAAAAACTGTTTTTT.

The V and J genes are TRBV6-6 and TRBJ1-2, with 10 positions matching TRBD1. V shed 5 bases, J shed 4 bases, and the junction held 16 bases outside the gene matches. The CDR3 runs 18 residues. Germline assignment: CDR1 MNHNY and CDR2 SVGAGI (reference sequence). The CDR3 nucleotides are TGTGCCAGCAGTCCATCCGGGACAGGGGTCCCACGGGGCTATGGCTACACCTTC. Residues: CASSPSGTGVPRGYGYTF.

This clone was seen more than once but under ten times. The CDR3 reads CASSNRGTGDYEQYF. The DNA for the CDR3 is TGTGCCAGCAGTAACCGGGGTACGGGGGACTACGAGCAGTACTTC. The rearrangement uses TRBV28 and TRBJ2-7; D might be TRBD2 (6 bases). Germline CDR1 reads MDHEN; CDR2 reads SYDVKM. This CDR3 is 15 amino acids long. V gave up 5 bases and J gave up 3 bases, with 17 bases separating them.

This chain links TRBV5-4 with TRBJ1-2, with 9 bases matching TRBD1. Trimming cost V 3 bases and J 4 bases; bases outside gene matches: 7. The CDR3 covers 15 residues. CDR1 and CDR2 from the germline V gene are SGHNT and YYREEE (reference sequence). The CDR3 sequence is CASSSRTGESYGYTF. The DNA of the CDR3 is TGTGCCAGCAGCTCGCGGACAGGGGAGAGCTATGGCTACACCTTC.

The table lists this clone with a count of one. The CDR3 DNA reads as TGTGCCAGCAGCTCGACTGGCCGCTACACCTTC. Residues: CASSSTGRYTF. This chain connects TRBV12-3 or TRBV12-4 to TRBJ1-2, with D unclear. The length of the CDR3 is 11 residues. V lost 6 bases and J 9 bases, leaving 11 bases between the germline ends.